Listed here are 10 T cell receptor beta chains from one sample, sequenced in a study of T cell clonotyping in hematopoietic cell transplantation. Time point indicated: recipient sample about 28 days before transplant, after cytoreduction. Generated by immunoSEQ multiplex PCR, the TCRdb table keeps only in-frame clones and is missing some. The table includes some 16,000 clones, 93% detected once. Sequences were derived from peripheral blood mononuclear cells, sampled before stem cell transplant. Every receptor here comes from a young man with biphenotypic leukemia. Some clones in this sample may be carry-over from other donors' samples.

This clone was seen just once. V usage is TRBV19 and J usage is TRBJ2-7, with 13 bases aligning to TRBD2. With V trimmed by 5 bases and J by 4 bases, 11 bases remained unmatched. The CDR3 covers 17 residues. CDR1 is LNHDA and CDR2 is SQIVND in the germline V gene (reference sequence). CDR3 in DNA: TGTGCCAGTAGTCCGACTAGCGGGGGGCTTTCTCTTTACGAGCAGTACTTC. Protein product: CASSPTSGGLSLYEQYF.

V usage is TRBV7-2 and J usage is TRBJ1-3; D remains unclear. This CDR3 region has 14 residues. V dropped 3 bases and J dropped 2 bases, with 8 bases sitting between them. Germline V gene lookup returns CDR1 SGHTA and CDR2 FQGNSA. The CDR3 bases are TGTGCCAGCAGCTTTATAACAGCTGGAAACACCATATATTTT. This sequence encodes CASSFITAGNTIYF.

The chain combines TRBV9 with TRBJ1-4; D call uncertain. V dropped 0 bases and J dropped 8 bases, with 8 bases sitting between them. Germline loops: CDR1 SGDLS, CDR2 YYNGEE. This CDR3 contains 13 residues. Written as DNA, the CDR3 is TGTGCCAGCAGCGTAGCCCTAGAGGAAAAACTGTTTTTT. It encodes CASSVALEEKLFF.

V and J are TRBV30 and TRBJ1-2, with D hard to call. The V gene lost 0 bases and the J gene lost 3 bases, with 8 bases spanning the gap. Germline V CDR1 and CDR2: GTSNPN, SVGIG (reference sequence). The CDR3 is made up of 13 amino acids. The DNA of the CDR3 is TGTGCCTGGAGTGTTGGTGGGGACTATGGCTACACCTTC. Protein: CAWSVGGDYGYTF.

The V gene is TRBV5-1, the J gene TRBJ2-7; TRBD1 or TRBD2 may be the D gene (5 bases each). The CDR3 sequence is 14 residues long. Germline V gene sequence: CDR1 SGHRS, CDR2 YFSETQ. V was clipped by 4 bases and J by 1 base, with 12 bases between them. CDR3 protein: CASSPGDGSYEQYF. The CDR3 region has the DNA TGCGCCAGCAGCCCCGGGGACGGATCCTACGAGCAGTACTTC.

V is TRBV28 and J is TRBJ1-1, with TRBD1 identical over 10 bases. Trimming cost V 6 bases and J 7 bases; bases outside gene matches: 8. The CDR3 consists of 14 residues. Per the germline V gene, CDR1 is MDHEN and CDR2 is SYDVKM. The DNA of the CDR3 is TGTGCCAGCAGAACGACCGGGACAGGGGTTGAAGCTTTCTTT. Protein product: CASRTTGTGVEAFF.

The chain is built from TRBV30 and TRBJ1-2, with D unclear. CDR1 and CDR2 from the germline V gene are GTSNPN and SVGIG (reference sequence). The CDR3 consists of 13 residues. V shed 5 bases and J shed 4 bases, with 14 bases lying between them. The CDR3 is CAWSIGGSYGYTF. CDR3 sequence (DNA): TGTGCCTGGTCGATCGGCGGGTCCTATGGCTACACCTTC.

V and J are TRBV25-1 and TRBJ2-7; maybe TRBD2 (5 bases). The V end lost 3 bases, the J end lost 0 bases, and 9 bases lay between the germline ends. Per germline, CDR1 MGHDK and CDR2 SYGVNS. The CDR3 has 14 residues. The CDR3 region is CASSDSGPSYEQYF. For the CDR3, the DNA is TGTGCCAGCAGTGACAGCGGTCCCTCCTACGAGCAGTACTTC.

V usage is TRBV27 and J usage is TRBJ2-7; TRBD1 aligns across 10 bases. The trim removed 2 bases at V and 2 bases at J, leaving 3 bases unmatched. Germline lookup yields CDR1 MNHEY and CDR2 SMNVEV (reference sequence). The CDR3 is made up of 15 amino acids. The CDR3 DNA sequence: TGTGCCAGCAGTTTAGGACAGGGGGAGACCTACGAGCAGTACTTC. Its translation is CASSLGQGETYEQYF.

The J gene is TRBJ2-3, the V gene TRBV5-1; TRBD1 aligns across 9 bases. Unmatched junction bases numbered 3, after V lost 4 bases and J lost 3 bases. Germline CDR1 and CDR2: SGHRS and YFSETQ. The CDR3 sequence is 14 residues long. CDR3 amino acids: CASSEGQGTDTQYF. The CDR3 nucleotides read TGCGCCAGCAGCGAGGGACAGGGTACAGATACGCAGTATTTT.